The clone carrying this T cell receptor beta chain has ten or more counts. Antigen unknown. This CDR3 contains 15 residues. Trimming shortened V by 3 bases and J by 0 bases, and 9 bases separated the two germline ends. The V gene's germline CDR1 is DFQATT and CDR2 SNEGSKA (reference sequence). From roughly 390 ng of RNA, a library with molecular barcoded alpha/delta and beta/gamma adaptors was made. TCRdb fed the reads into MiXCR, producing one record per CDR3 protein. The repertoire holds 49,000 or so distinct CDR3 sequences, with roughly 12% as singletons. At the time of active disease, bone marrow was collected from every patient. This record belongs to a study of read filtering for tumor transcriptome and immune sequencing. Across the study: By R-ISS, stages I, II and III held approximately 8, 16 and 7 patients. Study-wide points: IR-seq and RNA-seq agreed better without single-read clonotypes.

The rearrangement uses TRBV20-1 and TRBJ2-6; no firm D call. This TCR was recovered from a donor over 35 with multiple myeloma. Sequenced: a population of CD138-negative cells sorted from bone marrow. The CDR3 nucleotides are TGCAGTGCTAGTCCCGTCTTCTCTGGGGCCAACGTCCTGACTTTC. Translating it yields CSASPVFSGANVLTF.